These 2 T cell receptor beta chains share one sample of origin, sequenced in a study of CD8 T cells in ankylosing spondylitis. General observations from the study: Characteristic of ankylosing spondylitis blood, it appeared, was a TCR beta motif comprising roughly 8 highly homologous variants.

Their target antigens are unknown. TCRdb reprocessed the 5' RACE reads via MiXCR and lists one record per CDR3 protein. This sample has roughly 440,000 distinct CDR3 sequences, with roughly 15% found just once. What was sequenced was blood, either unsorted or a sorted T cell fraction (not recorded which). Receptors were obtained from a male donor with ankylosing spondylitis.

This clonotype occurred a few times. The chain is built from TRBV28 and TRBJ2-1; weak D call: TRBD1 (6 bases). Deletions cut 1 base from V and 15 bases from J, with 22 bases between. The length of the CDR3 is 15 residues. Germline V CDR1 and CDR2: MDHEN, SYDVKM. CDR3 in amino acids: CASSLSHTAGQKGFF. As DNA, the CDR3 is TGTGCCAGCAGTTTATCCCACACCGCCGGACAGAAGGGGTTCTTC.

The V and J genes are TRBV11-2 and TRBJ2-5; possibly TRBD1 for D (5 bases). V was pared by 5 bases and J by 2 bases, with 12 bases between. Germline V lookup: CDR1 SGHAT, CDR2 FQNNGV. The CDR3 consists of 14 residues. As DNA, the CDR3 is TGTGCCAGCAGCCCTCTGGGGCCGCAAGAGACCCAGTACTTC. Amino acids: CASSPLGPQETQYF.